Sequencing of this TCR beta chain was carried out in a study of T cell responses to AZD1222 COVID-19 vaccine. In the study overall: Second doses at about 4 or about 12 weeks were pooled. Overall study results and limits: The study found vaccine-associated CD4 TCRs spanning spike, dominant at 160-218 and 743-854. After the peak T cell response, and only then, were repertoires sampled. White British ancestry dominated among donors, who included more females, and clonal diversity was possibly underestimated.

Here immunoSEQ multiplex PCR was the method, and the copy in TCRdb shows in-frame clones only, minus some. Of 150,000 or so clones listed, approximately 90% are singletons. With regard to this clone: Its antigen is currently unknown.

This TCR was recovered from an adult in good health. The sequencing used peripheral blood, collected on day 0 of AZD1222 vaccination.

CDR3 nucleotide sequence: TGTGCCAGTAGACCCGGGACTAGCGTTGAGCAGTTCTTC. Amino acid sequence: CASRPGTSVEQFF. The chain joins TRBV2 to TRBJ2-1, with 10 bases that match TRBD2. This CDR3 comprises 13 residues. Trimming took 9 bases from V and 9 from J; bases not matched to a gene: 8. Per the germline V gene, CDR1 is SNHLY and CDR2 is FYNNEI.